This T cell receptor (beta chain) was captured in a study of vaccination and CD4 T cells after COVID-19. The wider study: The convalescent group had six males, four females, seven Caucasians, two Asians, one multiracial.

The time point is: late sampling 161 to 241 days after vaccination in a few convalescent patients. TCRdb reprocessed the PCR reads with MiXCR, giving one entry per CDR3 protein. The sample has 30,000 or so distinct CDR3 sequences; approximately 48% are singletons. Germline CDR1 and CDR2: DFQATT and SNEGSKA (reference sequence). The length of the CDR3 is 17 residues. With V trimmed by 3 bases and J by 1 base, 10 bases remained unmatched. The source of this sequence is a human donor who had recovered from COVID-19. The chain recombines TRBV20-1 with TRBJ2-2; 8 positions match TRBD2. Source: CD4+ T cells from blood, taken about 7 months after SARS-CoV-2 vaccination. CDR3 nucleotide sequence: TGCAGTGCTAGTAGGCCGGCGGGAGGCTGGAACACCGGGGAGCTGTTTTTT. Its protein is CSASRPAGGWNTGELFF.